This passage covers 15 T cell receptor beta chains from one sample sequenced in a study of naive and memory T cell subsets. Both TRBC1 and TRBC2 were covered by a beta constant-region primer of two equimolar oligonucleotides. Four rounds of PCR amplified the ligated cDNA using nested alpha and beta constant-region primers plus SP2. A single record per CDR3 protein comes from TCRdb applying MiXCR to the UMI-ligation and nested PCR reads. This table holds some 110,000 distinct CDR3 sequences, roughly 36% found once. The sample was central memory CD4+ T cells from blood. All receptors derive from a human donor in good health.

This clonotype was seen a handful of times. This chain joins TRBV10-1 and TRBJ2-7, with a weak D call TRBD1 (5 bases). The CDR3 covers 12 residues. The germline V gene has CDR1 WNHNN and CDR2 SYGVQD (reference sequence). The V gene lost 4 bases and the J gene lost 12 bases, with 16 bases spanning the gap. CDR3 nucleotide sequence: TGCGCCAGCAGTGTCTCGGCAGGGCAACTGTACTTC. As protein: CASSVSAGQLYF.

This clonotype was counted between two and nine times. The CDR3 DNA is TGTGCCAGCAGCCCGACCACAGGGCTTAAGTATTTT. Its translation: CASSPTTGLKYF. This chain connects TRBV3-1 to TRBJ2-3, with D perhaps matching TRBD1 (6 bases). There are 12 residues in the CDR3. Deletions cut 4 bases from V and 13 bases from J, with 15 bases between. The germline V gene has CDR1 LGHDT and CDR2 YNNKEL (reference sequence).

This rearrangement joins TRBV30 to TRBJ1-1, with 7 bases identical to TRBD1. V dropped 5 bases and J dropped 3; count of bases not matched to a gene: 15. Per the germline V gene, CDR1 is GTSNPN and CDR2 is SVGIG (reference sequence). The CDR3 runs to 16 residues. In nucleotides, the CDR3 is TGTGCCTGGGGAACAGGGGTTACTATTCAAGACACTGAAGCTTTCTTT. It is translated as CAWGTGVTIQDTEAFF.

The sample holds a few counts of this clonotype. The chain couples TRBV2 to TRBJ2-5; D is uncertain. The CDR3 runs to 14 residues. Trimming removed 10 bases from V and 1 base from J, with 16 bases in between. Germline lookup yields CDR1 SNHLY and CDR2 FYNNEI. CDR3 sequence (DNA): TGTGCCACAAAATCCGGGTCGTCCCAAGAGACCCAGTACTTC. This gives the protein CATKSGSSQETQYF.

The genes are TRBV28 and TRBJ1-1, with TRBD1 as a possible D gene (6 bases). The germline gives CDR1 MDHEN, CDR2 SYDVKM. There are 13 residues in the CDR3. V lost 7 bases and J lost 5, with 14 bases in between. The CDR3 loop reads CASTRRGGTEAFF. The DNA for the CDR3 is TGTGCCAGCACCAGGAGGGGGGGGACTGAAGCTTTCTTT.

This clonotype was counted a few times. This chain uses TRBV28 with TRBJ2-6, with D unclear. Trimming removed 5 bases from V and 0 bases from J, with 8 bases in between. The germline gives CDR1 MDHEN, CDR2 SYDVKM. CDR3 size: 15 residues. The CDR3 sequence is CASSPHGSGANVLTF. In DNA, the CDR3 is TGTGCCAGCAGTCCGCACGGCTCTGGGGCCAACGTCCTGACTTTC.

This rearrangement joins TRBV3-1 to TRBJ2-7, with 12 nucleotides matching TRBD2. Losses at the gene ends were 4 bases for V and 0 bases for J; bases not matched to a gene: 4. Germline assignment: CDR1 LGHDT and CDR2 YNNKEL (reference sequence). The CDR3 loop spans 16 amino acids. The DNA for the CDR3 is TGTGCCAGCAGCCCCTGGACTAGCGGGATCTCCTACGAGCAGTACTTC. This translates into CASSPWTSGISYEQYF.

J is TRBJ2-2 and V is TRBV10-3; TRBD2 agrees at 7 bases. J lost 3 bases, V lost 10 bases, and 11 bases had no gene match. Germline V gene data show CDR1 as ENHRY and CDR2 as SYGVKD. CDR3 length: 15 amino acids. Here the CDR3 reads CATAQPAGYTGELFF. The CDR3 nucleotides read TGTGCCACCGCACAACCAGCGGGATACACCGGGGAGCTGTTTTTT.

The chain employs TRBV7-2 and TRBJ2-3, with 9 bases lining up with TRBD1. The trim removed 4 bases at V and 3 bases at J, leaving 8 bases unmatched. CDR1 SGHTA and CDR2 FQGNSA come from the germline V gene. The CDR3 has 16 amino acids. The CDR3 sequence: CASSSTGTGRTDTQYF. The CDR3 bases are TGTGCCAGCAGCTCCACCGGGACAGGGAGGACAGATACGCAGTATTTT.

This clonotype was seen a handful of times. The J gene is TRBJ2-1, the V gene TRBV10-3, with a possible D match to TRBD1 (5 bases). The CDR3 length is 14 residues. CDR1 is ENHRY and CDR2 is SYGVKD in the germline V gene. V lost 0 bases, J lost 3 bases, and 6 bases lay in between. CDR3 bases: TGTGCCATCAGTGAGTCAGGGGTCTACAATGAGCAGTTCTTC. Residues: CAISESGVYNEQFF.

J is TRBJ2-2 and V is TRBV11-2, with TRBD2 identical over 8 bases. The V gene end was trimmed by 8 bases and the J gene end by 7 bases; junction bases not matched to a gene: 9. The CDR3 is 14 residues long. Germline V gives CDR1 SGHAT, CDR2 FQNNGV. CDR3: CASQRERGVGELFF. In DNA form, the CDR3 reads TGTGCCAGCCAGCGGGAGAGGGGTGTCGGGGAGCTGTTTTTT.

The chain is built from TRBV7-9 and TRBJ1-6; D is undetermined. Trimming removed 4 bases at V and 7 bases at J, with 11 bases between. This CDR3 region has 14 residues. Germline V gene lookup returns CDR1 SEHNR and CDR2 FQNEAQ (reference sequence). CDR3 sequence (DNA): TGTGCCAGCAGCTCACAAAGAGGAAATTCACCCCTCCACTTT. This translates into CASSSQRGNSPLHF.

The chain employs TRBV11-2 and TRBJ2-7; unclear D gene. The CDR3 has 14 residues. The ends were cut back, 1 base at V and 0 bases at J, with 7 bases in the middle. Germline values: CDR1 SGHAT, CDR2 FQNNGV. CDR3 region: CASSLGPLSYEQYF. In DNA form, the CDR3 reads TGTGCCAGCAGCTTAGGGCCGCTCTCCTACGAGCAGTACTTC.

In this sample, this clonotype turned up many times. J is TRBJ1-1 and V is TRBV18, with 8 bases that match TRBD1. The CDR3 is 16 residues long. The germline V gene encodes CDR1 KGHSH and CDR2 LQKENI. V was clipped by 5 bases and J by 0 bases; unmatched bases: 8. The CDR3 DNA sequence: TGTGCCAGCTCAAGGGACAGGAGCCACTTGAACACTGAAGCTTTCTTT. It codes for CASSRDRSHLNTEAFF.

This clonotype was seen only once. The rearrangement joins TRBV6-1 to TRBJ1-4; D might be TRBD1 (6 bases). This CDR3 spans 14 amino acids. V was pared by 2 bases and J by 6 bases, with 10 bases between. Per germline, CDR1 MNHNS and CDR2 SASEGT. CDR3 loop: CASSEQQGDEKLFF. DNA for the CDR3: TGTGCCAGCAGTGAACAACAGGGAGATGAAAAACTGTTTTTT.